This T cell receptor (beta chain) was sequenced for a study of T cells in Graves' hyperthyroidism and ophthalmopathy. About the research overall: Before treatment of any kind, peripheral blood was taken at initial diagnosis. Study-wide points: Appearing also in blood were most of the thyroid clonotypes expanded above 0.001.

Researchers amplified the TCR beta CDR3 regions from RNA transcripts. When the TCR CDR3 underwent first-round RT-PCR, the HTBI primer set was used. MiXCR, applied by TCRdb to the multiplex PCR reads, yields one record per CDR3 protein. The sample lists 600,000 or so distinct CDR3 sequences, 13% to 15% occurring once. Duration under 3 months, a NOSPECS grade of at least 4, and a Clinical Activity Score of at least 3 characterized the ophthalmopathy patients. Criteria for exclusion of patients were uncontrolled infection, other autoimmune disease, pregnancy or lactation. The table lists this clonotype with many counts. Its antigen is undetermined. The germline V gene has CDR1 SGHRS and CDR2 YFSETQ. The germline V and J ends were trimmed by 4 bases and 6 bases, with 14 bases remaining between them. The CDR3 totals 14 residues.

The source of this sequence is a woman aged 50 to 60 with Graves' ophthalmopathy. The specimen was blood. J is TRBJ2-1 and V is TRBV5-1, with D perhaps matching TRBD2 (6 bases). The CDR3 protein is CASSPMLASNEQFF. CDR3 in DNA: TGCGCCAGCAGCCCTATGCTAGCGAGCAATGAGCAGTTCTTC.